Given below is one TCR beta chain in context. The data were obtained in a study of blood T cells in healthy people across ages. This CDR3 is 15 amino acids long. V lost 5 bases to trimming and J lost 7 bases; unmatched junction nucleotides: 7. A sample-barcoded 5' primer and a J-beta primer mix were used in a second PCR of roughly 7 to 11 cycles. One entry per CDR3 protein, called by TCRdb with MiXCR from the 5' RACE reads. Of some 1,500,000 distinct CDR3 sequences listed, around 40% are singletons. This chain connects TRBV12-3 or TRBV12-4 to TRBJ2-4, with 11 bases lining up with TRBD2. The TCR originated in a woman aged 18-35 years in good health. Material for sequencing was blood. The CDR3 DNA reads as TGTGCCAGCAGTAAACCGGGACTAGCGGATAACATTCAGTACTTC. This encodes CASSKPGLADNIQYF.